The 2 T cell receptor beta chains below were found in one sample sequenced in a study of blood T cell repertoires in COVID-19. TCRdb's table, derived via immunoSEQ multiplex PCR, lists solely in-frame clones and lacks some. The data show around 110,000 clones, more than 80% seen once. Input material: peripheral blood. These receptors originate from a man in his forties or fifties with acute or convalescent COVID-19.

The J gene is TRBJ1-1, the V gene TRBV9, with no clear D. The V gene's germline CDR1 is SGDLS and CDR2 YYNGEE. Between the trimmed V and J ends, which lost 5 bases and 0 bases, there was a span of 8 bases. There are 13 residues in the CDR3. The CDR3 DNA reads TGTGCCAGCAGGAAGGAGTTGAACACTGAAGCTTTCTTT. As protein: CASRKELNTEAFF.

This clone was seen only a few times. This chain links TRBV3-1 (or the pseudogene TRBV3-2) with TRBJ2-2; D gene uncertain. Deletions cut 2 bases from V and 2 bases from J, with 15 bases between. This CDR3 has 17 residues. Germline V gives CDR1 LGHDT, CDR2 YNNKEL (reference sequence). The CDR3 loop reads CASSQFALFKNTGELFF. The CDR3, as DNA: TGTGCCAGCAGCCAATTCGCCCTATTTAAAAACACCGGGGAGCTGTTTTTT.